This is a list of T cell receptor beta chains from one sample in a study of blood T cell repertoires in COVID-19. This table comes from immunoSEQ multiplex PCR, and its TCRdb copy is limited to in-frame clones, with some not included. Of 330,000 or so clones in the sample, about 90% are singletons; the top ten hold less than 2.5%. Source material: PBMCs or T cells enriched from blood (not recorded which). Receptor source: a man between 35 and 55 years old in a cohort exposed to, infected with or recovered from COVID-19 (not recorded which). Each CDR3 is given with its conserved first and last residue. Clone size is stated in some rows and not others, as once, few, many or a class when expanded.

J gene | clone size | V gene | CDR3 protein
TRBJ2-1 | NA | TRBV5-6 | CASSLVTSGWNNEQFF
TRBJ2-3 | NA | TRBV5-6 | CASSLGASGRSNTDTQYF
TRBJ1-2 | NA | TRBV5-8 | CASRRTGVYGYTF
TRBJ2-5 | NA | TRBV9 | CASSGTGAETQYF
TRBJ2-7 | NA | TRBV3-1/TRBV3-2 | CASSPPGQPAYEQYF
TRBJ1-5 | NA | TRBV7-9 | CASSPEAFDQPQHF
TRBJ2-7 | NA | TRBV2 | CASRAQGIEQYF
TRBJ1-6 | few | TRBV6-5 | CASSFQGYDSPLHF
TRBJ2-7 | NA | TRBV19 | CAASRGLDSYEQYF
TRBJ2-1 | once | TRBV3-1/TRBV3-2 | CASSRREGRINEQFF
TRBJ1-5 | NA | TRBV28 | CASGLGLQGRGQPQHF
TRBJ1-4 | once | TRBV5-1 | CASSLAGFNEKLFF
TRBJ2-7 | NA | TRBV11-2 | CASSQTGQGWSYEQYF
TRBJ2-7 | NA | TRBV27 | CASSLRTGLYEQYF
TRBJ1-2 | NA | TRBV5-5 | CASSLGWRAFNYGYTF
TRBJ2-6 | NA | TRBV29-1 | CSVLTGTGANVLTF
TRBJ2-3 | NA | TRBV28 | CASSFPLQGATDTQYF
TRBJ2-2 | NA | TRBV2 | CASSPQGAGELFF
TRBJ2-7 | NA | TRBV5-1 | CASSSTRSGEQYF
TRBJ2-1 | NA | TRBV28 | CASLVADNSYNEQFF
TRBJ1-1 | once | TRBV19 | CASRTQGQNTEAFF
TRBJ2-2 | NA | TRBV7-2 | CASSLVVSGTGELFF
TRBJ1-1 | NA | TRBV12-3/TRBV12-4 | CASSPWGGTEAFF
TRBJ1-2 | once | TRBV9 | CASSVDQGADYGYTF
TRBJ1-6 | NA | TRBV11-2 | CASSLRLGTKNSPLHF
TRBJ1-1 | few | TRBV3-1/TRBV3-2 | CASSGRQGYGTEAFF
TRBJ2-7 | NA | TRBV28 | CASSAGTRSSYEQYF
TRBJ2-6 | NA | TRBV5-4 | CASSSGQYFSGANVLTF
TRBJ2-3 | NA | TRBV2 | CASSRRTSSDTQYF
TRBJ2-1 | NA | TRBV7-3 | CASSPSSGIRNEQFF
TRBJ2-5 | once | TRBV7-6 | CASSSTQGGLETQYF
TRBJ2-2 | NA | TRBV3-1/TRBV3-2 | CASSHGQGRNTGELFF
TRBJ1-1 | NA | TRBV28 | CASSTGQASPEAFF
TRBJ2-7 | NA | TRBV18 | CASSPIRQGAYEQYF
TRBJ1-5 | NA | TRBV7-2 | CASSLARNSNQPQHF
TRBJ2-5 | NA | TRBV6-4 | CASNQTGPQETQYF
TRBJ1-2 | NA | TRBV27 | CASSLRISSNSLPNYGYTF
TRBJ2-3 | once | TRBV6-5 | CASSYSGGGTDTQYF
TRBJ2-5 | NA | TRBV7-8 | CASIPPGVRETQYF
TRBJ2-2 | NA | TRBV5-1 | CASRASDTGELFF